This paragraph reports one T cell receptor beta chain. The antigen is undetermined. PCR was performed using 60 Vbeta and 13 Jbeta primers. Assay used: immunoSEQ multiplex PCR; TCRdb lists only in-frame clones, some missing. The sample yields 200,000 to 250,000 clones, of which the top ten take up more than 0.95%. Germline CDR1 and CDR2: LNHNV and YYDKDF (reference sequence). V gave up 0 bases and J gave up 7 bases, with 6 bases separating them. The CDR3 contains 12 residues. The data belong to a study of cytomegalovirus exposure and HLA in healthy donors. Study overall: T cells numbering about 200 million yielded fewer than 140 million unique TCR beta sequences in an earlier analysis. Findings and caveats of the study: Earlier findings revealed that most TCR beta V segments proved productive either about 90% or about 30% of the time.

The TCR sequence derives from a girl aged 2 to 10 in good health and CMV-seropositive. The chain recombines TRBV15 with TRBJ2-5; D not certain. Sequencing was performed on PBMCs. This CDR3 reads CATSRDRATQYF. The CDR3 nucleotides read TGTGCCACCAGCAGAGATCGCGCGACCCAGTACTTC.